Following are 5 T cell receptor beta chains from one sample sequenced in a study of blood T cell repertoires in COVID-19. The protocol was immunoSEQ multiplex PCR, while the TCRdb copy is restricted to in-frame clones and leaves out a portion. The sample shows under 300,000 clones, 85% to 90% of them seen only once. Sequenced: PBMCs or T cells enriched from blood (not recorded which). These receptors all stem from a man between 18 and 35 years old who had recovered from COVID-19.

The V gene is TRBV11-3, the J gene TRBJ2-2, with unresolved D. Trimming pared 8 bases from V and 5 bases from J, leaving 12 bases between. The CDR3 extends over 13 amino acids. The germline CDR1 and CDR2 sequences are SGHNT and YENEEA. CDR3 nucleotide sequence: TGTGCCAGCGAAAGACTTAATACCGGGGAGCTGTTTTTT. Amino acids: CASERLNTGELFF.

The V and J genes are TRBV7-9 and TRBJ2-1, with D maybe TRBD2 (5 bases). The CDR3 spans 16 residues. V was cut by 5 bases and J by 0 bases, with 14 bases left in between. In germline, CDR1 is SEHNR, CDR2 FQNEAQ (reference sequence). The CDR3 sequence: CASSPQEESSYNEQFF. As DNA, the CDR3 is TGTGCCAGCAGCCCGCAGGAGGAGAGCTCCTACAATGAGCAGTTCTTC.

The chain links TRBV7-2 to TRBJ2-3; 14 nucleotides line up with TRBD2. Trimming cost V 5 bases and J 5 bases; bases outside gene matches: 9. The germline CDR1 and CDR2 sequences are SGHTA and FQGNSA. The CDR3 is 17 residues long. This CDR3 reads CASSMRLAGGQGDTQYF. DNA of the CDR3: TGTGCCAGCAGCATGAGACTAGCGGGGGGGCAGGGAGATACGCAGTATTTT. Combining the CDR3 with reference TRBV7-2 and TRBJ2-3 gives the whole variable domain GAGVSQSPSNKVTEKGKDVELRCDPISGHTALYWYRQSLGQGLEFLIYFQGNSAPDKSGLPSDRFSAERTGGSVSTLTIQRTQQEDSAVYLCASSMRLAGGQGDTQYFGPGTRLTVL.

The J gene is TRBJ2-1, the V gene TRBV15; unclear D gene. Germline V gene lookup returns CDR1 LNHNV and CDR2 YYDKDF (reference sequence). V shed 3 bases and J shed 5 bases, with 11 bases lying between them. The CDR3 totals 14 residues. The CDR3 is CATSRLAVNNEQFF. CDR3 DNA sequence: TGTGCCACCAGCAGGTTGGCGGTGAACAATGAGCAGTTCTTC.

This clone has a single count. The rearrangement joins TRBV2 to TRBJ2-7, with 11 bases fitting TRBD1. Trimming cost V 4 bases and J 7 bases; bases outside gene matches: 9. The CDR3 length is 15 residues. Germline V gene lookup returns CDR1 SNHLY and CDR2 FYNNEI. The CDR3 loop is CASSGPGQGGSEQYF. CDR3 nucleotide sequence: TGTGCCAGCAGTGGACCGGGACAGGGGGGAAGTGAGCAGTACTTC.